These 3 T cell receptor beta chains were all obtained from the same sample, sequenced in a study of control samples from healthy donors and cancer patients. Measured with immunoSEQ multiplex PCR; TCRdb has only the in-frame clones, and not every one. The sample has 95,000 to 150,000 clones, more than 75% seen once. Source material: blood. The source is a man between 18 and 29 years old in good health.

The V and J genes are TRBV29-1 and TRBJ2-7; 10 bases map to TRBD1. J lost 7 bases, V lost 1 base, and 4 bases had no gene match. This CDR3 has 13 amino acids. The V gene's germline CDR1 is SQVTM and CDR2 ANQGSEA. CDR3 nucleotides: TGCAGCGTTGAAGGACAGGGGGCGCGTGAGCAGTACTTC. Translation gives CSVEGQGAREQYF.

The DNA for the CDR3 is TGTGCCAGCAGCTCCTCGACTGGCACCGATGATACGCAGTATTTT. It encodes CASSSSTGTDDTQYF. The genes are TRBV7-9 and TRBJ2-3; D remains ambiguous. The germline CDR1 and CDR2 sequences are SEHNR and FQNEAQ (reference sequence). V lost 4 bases to trimming and J lost 6 bases, with 17 bases between them. The CDR3 extends over 15 amino acids.

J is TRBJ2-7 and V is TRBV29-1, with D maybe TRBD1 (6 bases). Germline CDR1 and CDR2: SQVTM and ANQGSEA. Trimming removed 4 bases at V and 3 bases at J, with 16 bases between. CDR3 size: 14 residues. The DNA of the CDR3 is TGCAGCGTTGTGGACAGACAATTCCTCTACGAGCAGTACTTC. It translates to CSVVDRQFLYEQYF.